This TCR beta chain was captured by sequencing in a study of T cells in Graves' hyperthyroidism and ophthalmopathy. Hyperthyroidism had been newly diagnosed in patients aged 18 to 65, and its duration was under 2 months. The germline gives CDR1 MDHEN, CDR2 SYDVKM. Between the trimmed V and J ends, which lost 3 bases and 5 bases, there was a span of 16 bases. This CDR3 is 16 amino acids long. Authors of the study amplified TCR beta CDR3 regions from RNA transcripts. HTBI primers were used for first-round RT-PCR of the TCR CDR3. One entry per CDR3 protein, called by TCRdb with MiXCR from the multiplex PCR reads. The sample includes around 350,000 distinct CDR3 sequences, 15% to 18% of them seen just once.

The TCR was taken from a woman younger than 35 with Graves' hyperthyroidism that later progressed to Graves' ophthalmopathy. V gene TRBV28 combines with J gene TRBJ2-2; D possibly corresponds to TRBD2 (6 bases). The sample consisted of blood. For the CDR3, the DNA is TGTGCCAGCAGTTTCTCCTCCGGGGCGGGGACCGGGGAGCTGTTTTTT. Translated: CASSFSSGAGTGELFF.